Listed below are T cell receptor beta chains from one sample, sequenced in a study of low-dose radiotherapy and immunotherapy resistance in tumors. TCRdb reprocessed the reads with MiXCR, giving one entry per CDR3 protein. Of nearly 60,000 distinct CDR3 sequences listed, around 23% are singletons. The sample was PBMCs, taken after low-dose radiotherapy plus immunotherapy. These TCRs come from a male donor with prostate cancer. Each CDR3 is given with its conserved first and last residue. The order of the fields is clone size, D gene, J gene, V gene, CDR3 protein, CDR3 DNA. A D gene is named only where the DNA matches it firmly. Rows may omit the clone size; those that give it use once, few, many or a size class.

clone size: many
D gene: TRBD1
J gene: TRBJ1-3
V gene: TRBV11-2
CDR3 protein: CASRRNRGSGNTIYF
CDR3 DNA: TGTGCCAGCAGACGCAACAGGGGGTCTGGAAACACCATATATTTT

clone size: many
D gene: NA
J gene: TRBJ1-4
V gene: TRBV10-3
CDR3 protein: CAISETNSGNNEKLFF
CDR3 DNA: TGTGCCATCAGTGAGACGAACTCAGGGAATAATGAAAAACTGTTTTTT

clone size: many
D gene: TRBD1
J gene: TRBJ1-1
V gene: TRBV11-2
CDR3 protein: CASSALDRGFMNTEAFF
CDR3 DNA: TGTGCCAGCAGCGCGTTGGACAGGGGATTCATGAACACTGAAGCTTTCTTT

clone size: many
D gene: TRBD1
J gene: TRBJ2-7
V gene: TRBV29-1
CDR3 protein: CSVEERQGSYEQYF
CDR3 DNA: TGCAGCGTTGAAGAACGACAGGGATCCTACGAGCAGTACTTC

clone size: NA
D gene: TRBD1
J gene: TRBJ1-2
V gene: TRBV6-6
CDR3 protein: CASSWGGTDNYGYTF
CDR3 DNA: TGTGCCAGCAGTTGGGGGGGGACAGACAACTATGGCTACACCTTC

clone size: few
D gene: TRBD1
J gene: TRBJ2-7
V gene: TRBV4-3
CDR3 protein: CASSQDPLTGEGWMDEQYF
CDR3 DNA: TGCGCCAGCAGCCAAGATCCTTTGACAGGGGAAGGGTGGATGGATGAGCAGTACTTC

clone size: many
D gene: NA
J gene: TRBJ1-2
V gene: TRBV4-3
CDR3 protein: CASSQERGLGYTF
CDR3 DNA: TGCGCCAGCAGCCAAGAGCGGGGGTTGGGCTACACCTTC

clone size: many
D gene: NA
J gene: TRBJ1-4
V gene: TRBV15
CDR3 protein: CATSGRSGEKLFF
CDR3 DNA: TGTGCCACCAGCGGACGGTCTGGTGAAAAACTGTTTTTT

clone size: many
D gene: TRBD1
J gene: TRBJ2-5
V gene: TRBV5-4
CDR3 protein: CASSRDRGRRGEETQYF
CDR3 DNA: TGTGCCAGCAGCCGTGACAGGGGGCGCCGGGGGGAAGAGACCCAGTACTTC

clone size: many
D gene: NA
J gene: TRBJ1-2
V gene: TRBV29-1
CDR3 protein: CSVDWDTQANYGYTF
CDR3 DNA: TGCAGCGTTGACTGGGACACCCAAGCTAACTATGGCTACACCTTC

clone size: many
D gene: NA
J gene: TRBJ2-1
V gene: TRBV3-1
CDR3 protein: CASSQVGPGLRGEQFF
CDR3 DNA: TGTGCCAGCAGCCAAGTGGGTCCCGGACTAAGGGGGGAGCAGTTCTTC

clone size: NA
D gene: TRBD2
J gene: TRBJ2-2
V gene: TRBV7-3
CDR3 protein: CASSPRLATGELFF
CDR3 DNA: TGTGCCAGCAGCCCAAGACTAGCAACCGGGGAGCTGTTTTTT

clone size: many
D gene: NA
J gene: TRBJ2-5
V gene: TRBV12-3/TRBV12-4
CDR3 protein: CASSFSRGARETQYF
CDR3 DNA: TGTGCCAGCAGTTTCTCCAGGGGCGCGAGAGAGACCCAGTACTTC

clone size: many
D gene: TRBD1
J gene: TRBJ1-1
V gene: TRBV2
CDR3 protein: CASSALGQGLTEAFF
CDR3 DNA: TGTGCCAGCAGTGCTTTAGGACAGGGTCTCACTGAAGCTTTCTTT

clone size: few
D gene: TRBD1
J gene: TRBJ1-1
V gene: TRBV10-3
CDR3 protein: CAIRTGETRGNTEAFF
CDR3 DNA: TGTGCCATCAGGACAGGGGAGACGCGTGGGAACACTGAAGCTTTCTTT

clone size: NA
D gene: TRBD2
J gene: TRBJ2-5
V gene: TRBV5-1
CDR3 protein: CASSLALAGGKTYQETQYF
CDR3 DNA: TGCGCCAGCAGCTTGGCCCTAGCGGGAGGGAAAACGTACCAAGAGACCCAGTACTTC

clone size: NA
D gene: NA
J gene: TRBJ1-6
V gene: TRBV3-1
CDR3 protein: CASSQVGPPSHSPLHF
CDR3 DNA: TGTGCCAGCAGCCAAGTGGGACCTCCTTCCCATTCACCCCTCCACTTT

clone size: many
D gene: NA
J gene: TRBJ2-7
V gene: TRBV15
CDR3 protein: CATSRDRIYEQYF
CDR3 DNA: TGTGCCACCAGCAGAGATCGGATCTACGAGCAGTACTTC

clone size: many
D gene: TRBD1
J gene: TRBJ1-2
V gene: TRBV6-5
CDR3 protein: CASSYSRTGGGGYGYTF
CDR3 DNA: TGTGCCAGCAGTTACTCTCGGACAGGGGGGGGGGGCTATGGCTACACCTTC

clone size: many
D gene: TRBD1
J gene: TRBJ1-5
V gene: TRBV7-9
CDR3 protein: CASTGTGNQPQHF
CDR3 DNA: TGTGCCAGCACCGGGACAGGCAATCAGCCCCAGCATTTT

clone size: many
D gene: NA
J gene: TRBJ2-2
V gene: TRBV5-1
CDR3 protein: CASSLALGTGELFF
CDR3 DNA: TGCGCCAGCAGCTTGGCCCTCGGCACCGGGGAGCTGTTTTTT

clone size: many
D gene: NA
J gene: TRBJ1-1
V gene: TRBV2
CDR3 protein: CASSPTVPLNTEAFF
CDR3 DNA: TGTGCCAGCAGCCCCACGGTCCCATTGAACACTGAAGCTTTCTTT

clone size: many
D gene: NA
J gene: TRBJ1-5
V gene: TRBV12-3/TRBV12-4
CDR3 protein: CASSTGSSNQPQHF
CDR3 DNA: TGTGCCAGCAGTACAGGGAGCAGCAATCAGCCCCAGCATTTT

clone size: many
D gene: TRBD1
J gene: TRBJ1-2
V gene: TRBV28
CDR3 protein: CASSSRTGRLLGYTF
CDR3 DNA: TGTGCCAGCAGTTCGCGGACAGGGAGGCTCCTTGGCTACACCTTC

clone size: many
D gene: NA
J gene: TRBJ2-7
V gene: TRBV19
CDR3 protein: CASSPGWAYEQYF
CDR3 DNA: TGTGCCAGTAGTCCTGGGTGGGCCTACGAGCAGTACTTC

clone size: many
D gene: NA
J gene: TRBJ1-1
V gene: TRBV3-1
CDR3 protein: CASSQYPREAFF
CDR3 DNA: TGTGCCAGCAGCCAATACCCGAGGGAAGCTTTCTTT

clone size: NA
D gene: TRBD1
J gene: TRBJ1-1
V gene: TRBV6-2/TRBV6-3
CDR3 protein: CASSYPLTGGTEAFF
CDR3 DNA: TGTGCCAGCAGTTACCCTTTAACAGGGGGCACTGAAGCTTTCTTT

clone size: many
D gene: NA
J gene: TRBJ2-2
V gene: TRBV18
CDR3 protein: CASSGGVNTGELFF
CDR3 DNA: TGTGCCAGCTCGGGAGGCGTGAACACCGGGGAGCTGTTTTTT

clone size: NA
D gene: NA
J gene: TRBJ1-6
V gene: TRBV20-1
CDR3 protein: CSARGGVAYNSPLHF
CDR3 DNA: TGCAGTGCTAGGGGAGGGGTGGCTTATAATTCACCCCTCCACTTT

clone size: many
D gene: NA
J gene: TRBJ2-3
V gene: TRBV7-7
CDR3 protein: CASSLMGREGDTQYF
CDR3 DNA: TGTGCTAGCAGCTTAATGGGGCGTGAGGGAGATACGCAGTATTTT

clone size: many
D gene: NA
J gene: TRBJ1-2
V gene: TRBV5-1
CDR3 protein: CASSPNRERGYTF
CDR3 DNA: TGCGCCAGCAGCCCGAACAGGGAGCGTGGCTACACCTTC

clone size: many
D gene: TRBD2
J gene: TRBJ2-3
V gene: TRBV30
CDR3 protein: CAWRTSGTTDTQYF
CDR3 DNA: TGTGCCTGGAGGACTAGCGGGACCACAGATACGCAGTATTTT

clone size: many
D gene: NA
J gene: TRBJ2-7
V gene: TRBV19
CDR3 protein: CASSKGPSYEQYF
CDR3 DNA: TGTGCCAGTAGTAAAGGACCCTCCTACGAGCAGTACTTC